The entry below gives a single T cell receptor beta chain sequence along with its context. Germline V CDR1 and CDR2: SGHVS, FQNEAQ. The V and J ends lost 3 bases and 1 base, in that order; junction bases with no gene match: 18. The CDR3 contains 20 residues. Sequencing was performed with immunoSEQ multiplex PCR; in TCRdb, only in-frame clones are kept and a portion is missing. The table has about 89,000 clones, approximately 80% seen once. This sample was included in a study of blood T cell repertoires in COVID-19. Study at large: Sites across the United States, Italy and Spain contributed samples from acute and convalescent COVID-19.

What was sequenced was peripheral blood. This chain links TRBV7-8 with TRBJ1-3; 7 bases agree with TRBD1. The receptor's source is a human donor in a cohort sampled during active COVID-19. Here the CDR3 DNA reads TGTGCCAGCAGCTTTTATCTGATAAGGACAGGATCGGCTTCTGGAAACACCATATATTTT. The encoded protein is CASSFYLIRTGSASGNTIYF. Combining the CDR3 with reference TRBV7-8 and TRBJ1-3 gives the whole variable domain GAGVSQSPRYKVAKRGQDVALRCDPISGHVSLFWYQQALGQGPEFLTYFQNEAQLDKSGLPSDRFFAERPEGSVSTLKIQRTQQEDSAVYLCASSFYLIRTGSASGNTIYFGEGSWLTVV.